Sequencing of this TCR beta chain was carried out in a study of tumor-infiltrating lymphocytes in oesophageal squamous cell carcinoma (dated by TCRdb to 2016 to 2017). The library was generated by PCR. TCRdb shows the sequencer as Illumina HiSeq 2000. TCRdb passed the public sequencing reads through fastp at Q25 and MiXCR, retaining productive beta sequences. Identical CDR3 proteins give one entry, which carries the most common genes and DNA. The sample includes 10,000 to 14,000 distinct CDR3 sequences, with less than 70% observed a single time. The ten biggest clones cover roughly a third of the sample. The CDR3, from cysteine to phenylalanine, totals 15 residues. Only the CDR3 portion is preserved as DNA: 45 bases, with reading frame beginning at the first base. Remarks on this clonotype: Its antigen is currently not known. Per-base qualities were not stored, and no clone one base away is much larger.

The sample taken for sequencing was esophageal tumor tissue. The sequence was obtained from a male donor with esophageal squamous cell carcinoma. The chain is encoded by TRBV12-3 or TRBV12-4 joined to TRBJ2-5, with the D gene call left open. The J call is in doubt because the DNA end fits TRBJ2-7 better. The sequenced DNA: TGTGCCAGCAGCCTCCGCTCCCACCCGTTGTACGAGCAGTACTTC. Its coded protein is CASSLRSHPLYEQYF.